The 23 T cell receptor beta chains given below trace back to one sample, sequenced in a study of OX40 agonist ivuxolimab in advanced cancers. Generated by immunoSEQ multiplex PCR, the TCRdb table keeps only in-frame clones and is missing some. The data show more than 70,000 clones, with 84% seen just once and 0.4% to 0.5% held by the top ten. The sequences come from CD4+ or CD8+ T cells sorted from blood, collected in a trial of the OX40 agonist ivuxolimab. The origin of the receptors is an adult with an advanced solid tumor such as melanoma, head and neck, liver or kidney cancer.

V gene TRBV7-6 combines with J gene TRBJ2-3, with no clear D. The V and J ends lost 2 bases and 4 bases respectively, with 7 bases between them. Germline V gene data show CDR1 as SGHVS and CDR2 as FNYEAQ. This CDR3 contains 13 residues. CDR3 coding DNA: TGTGCCAGCAGCTTAAAACCGGCAGATACGCAGTATTTT. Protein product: CASSLKPADTQYF. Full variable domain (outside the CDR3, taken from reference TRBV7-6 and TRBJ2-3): GAGVSQSPRYKVTKRGQDVALRCDPISGHVSLYWYRQALGQGPEFLTYFNYEAQQDKSGLPNDRFSAERPEGSISTLTIQRTEQRDSAMYRCASSLKPADTQYFGPGTRLTVL.

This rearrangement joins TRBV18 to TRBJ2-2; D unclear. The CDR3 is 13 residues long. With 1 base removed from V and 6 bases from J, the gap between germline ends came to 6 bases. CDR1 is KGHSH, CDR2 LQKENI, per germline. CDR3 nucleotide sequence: TGTGCCAGCTCACCACGGGGTGCCGGGGAGCTGTTTTTT. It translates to CASSPRGAGELFF.

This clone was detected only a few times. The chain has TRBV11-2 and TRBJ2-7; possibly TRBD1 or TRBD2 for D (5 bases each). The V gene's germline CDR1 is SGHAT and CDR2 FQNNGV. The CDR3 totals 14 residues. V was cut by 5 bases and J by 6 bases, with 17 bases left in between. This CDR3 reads CASSPWDPLLEQYF. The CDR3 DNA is TGTGCCAGCAGCCCTTGGGACCCTCTACTCGAGCAGTACTTC.

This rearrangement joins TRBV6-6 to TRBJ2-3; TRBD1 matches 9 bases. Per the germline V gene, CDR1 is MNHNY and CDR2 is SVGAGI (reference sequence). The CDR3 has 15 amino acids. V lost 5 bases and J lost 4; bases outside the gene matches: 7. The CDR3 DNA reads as TGTGCCAGCAGTCCCCGGACAGGGGTGGCAGATACGCAGTATTTT. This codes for CASSPRTGVADTQYF.

DNA of the CDR3: TGTGCCAGCAGCTTTGCAGGGGTTGGACAGCCCCAGCATTTT. Translation gives CASSFAGVGQPQHF. The chain recombines TRBV7-9 with TRBJ1-5, with a possible D match to TRBD1 (6 bases). Germline loops: CDR1 SEHNR, CDR2 FQNEAQ (reference sequence). V was pared by 3 bases and J by 7 bases, with 13 bases between. The CDR3 is 14 amino acids.

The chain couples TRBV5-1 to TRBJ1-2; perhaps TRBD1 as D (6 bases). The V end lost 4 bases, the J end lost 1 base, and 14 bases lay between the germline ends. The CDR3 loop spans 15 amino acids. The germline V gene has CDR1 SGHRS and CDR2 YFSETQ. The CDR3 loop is CASSPMTGHNYGYTF. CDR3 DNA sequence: TGCGCCAGCAGCCCCATGACAGGTCATAACTATGGCTACACCTTC.

The CDR3 nucleotides are TGTGCCAGCAGTCTGACTAGCGCTGAGACCCAGTACTTC. This encodes CASSLTSAETQYF. This chain uses TRBV2 with TRBJ2-5; 8 bases align to TRBD2. CDR3 length: 13 residues. CDR1 SNHLY and CDR2 FYNNEI come from the germline V gene. The trim removed 5 bases at V and 5 bases at J, leaving 4 bases unmatched. The full variable domain, in which reference TRBV2 and TRBJ2-5 provide the parts outside the CDR3, is EPEVTQTPSHQVTQMGQEVILRCVPISNHLYFYWYRQILGQKVEFLVSFYNNEISEKSEIFDDQFSVERPDGSNFTLKIRSTKLEDSAMYFCASSLTSAETQYFGPGTRLLVL.

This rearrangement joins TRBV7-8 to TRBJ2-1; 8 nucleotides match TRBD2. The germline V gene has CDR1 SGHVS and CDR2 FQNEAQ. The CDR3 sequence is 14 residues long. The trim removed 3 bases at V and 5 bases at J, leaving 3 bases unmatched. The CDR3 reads CASSLREANNEQFF. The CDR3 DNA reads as TGTGCCAGCAGCTTGCGGGAGGCCAACAATGAGCAGTTCTTC.

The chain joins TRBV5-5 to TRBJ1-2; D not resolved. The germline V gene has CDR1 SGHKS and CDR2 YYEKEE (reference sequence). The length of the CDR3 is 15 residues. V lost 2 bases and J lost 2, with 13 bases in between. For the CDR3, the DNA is TGTGCCAGCAGCTTATCTGCCCGGTTAAACTATGGCTACACCTTC. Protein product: CASSLSARLNYGYTF. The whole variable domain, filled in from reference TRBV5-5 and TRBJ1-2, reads DAGVTQSPTHLIKTRGQQVTLRCSPISGHKSVSWYQQVLGQGPQFIFQYYEKEERGRGNFPDRFSARQFPNYSSELNVNALLLGDSALYLCASSLSARLNYGYTFGSGTRLTVV.

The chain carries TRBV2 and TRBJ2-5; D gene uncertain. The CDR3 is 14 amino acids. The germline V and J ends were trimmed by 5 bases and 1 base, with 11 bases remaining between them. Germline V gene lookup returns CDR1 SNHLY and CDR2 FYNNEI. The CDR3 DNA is TGTGCCAGCAGTAGAGGAGCCGTCCAAGAGACCCAGTACTTC. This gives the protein CASSRGAVQETQYF.

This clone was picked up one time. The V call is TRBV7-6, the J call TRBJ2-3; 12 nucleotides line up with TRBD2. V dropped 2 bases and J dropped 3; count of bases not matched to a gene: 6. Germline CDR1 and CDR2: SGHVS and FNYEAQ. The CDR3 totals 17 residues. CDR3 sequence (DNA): TGTGCCAGCAGCTTATATGTTACTAGCGGGGGGACAGATACGCAGTATTTT. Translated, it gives CASSLYVTSGGTDTQYF.

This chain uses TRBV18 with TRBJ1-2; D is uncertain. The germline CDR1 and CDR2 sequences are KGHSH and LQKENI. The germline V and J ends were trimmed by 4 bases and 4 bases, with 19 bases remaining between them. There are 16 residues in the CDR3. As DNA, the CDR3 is TGTGCCAGCTCACAGCGCCCTCTGGGCGAGGGCTATGGCTACACCTTC. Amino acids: CASSQRPLGEGYGYTF. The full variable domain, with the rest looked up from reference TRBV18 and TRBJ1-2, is NAGVMQNPRHLVRRRGQEARLRCSPMKGHSHVYWYRQLPEEGLKFMVYLQKENIIDESGMPKERFSAEFPKEGPSILRIQQVVRGDSAAYFCASSQRPLGEGYGYTFGSGTRLTVV.

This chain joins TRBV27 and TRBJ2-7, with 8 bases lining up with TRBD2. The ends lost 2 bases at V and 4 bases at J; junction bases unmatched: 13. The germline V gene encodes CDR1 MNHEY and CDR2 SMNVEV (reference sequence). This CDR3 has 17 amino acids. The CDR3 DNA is TGTGCCAGCAGTTTAGCAGAGTCGAGTACTAGCGGTTACGAGCAGTACTTC. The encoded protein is CASSLAESSTSGYEQYF.

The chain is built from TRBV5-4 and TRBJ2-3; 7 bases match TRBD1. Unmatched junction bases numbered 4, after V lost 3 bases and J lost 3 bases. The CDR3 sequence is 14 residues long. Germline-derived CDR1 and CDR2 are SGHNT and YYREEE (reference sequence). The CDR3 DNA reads TGTGCCAGCAGCTCGGACAGGCGGACAGATACGCAGTATTTT. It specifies CASSSDRRTDTQYF.

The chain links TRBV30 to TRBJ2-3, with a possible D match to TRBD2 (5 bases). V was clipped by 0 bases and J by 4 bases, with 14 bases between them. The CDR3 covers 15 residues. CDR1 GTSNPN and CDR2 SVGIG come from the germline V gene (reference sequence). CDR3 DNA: TGTGCCTGGAGTGTGTTCGTGGGAGCTGCAGATACGCAGTATTTT. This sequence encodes CAWSVFVGAADTQYF.

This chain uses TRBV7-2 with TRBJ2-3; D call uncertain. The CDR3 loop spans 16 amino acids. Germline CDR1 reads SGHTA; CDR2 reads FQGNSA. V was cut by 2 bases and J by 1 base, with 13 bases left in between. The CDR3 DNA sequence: TGTGCCAGCAGCTTATCCCTAACCCCTGGCACAGATACGCAGTATTTT. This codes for CASSLSLTPGTDTQYF.

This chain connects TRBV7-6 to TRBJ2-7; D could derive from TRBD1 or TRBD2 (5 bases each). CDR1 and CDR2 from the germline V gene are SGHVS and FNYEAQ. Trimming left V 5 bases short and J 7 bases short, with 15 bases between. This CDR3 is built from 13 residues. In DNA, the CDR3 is TGTGCCAGCAGCCCAGGGCCCGGGGCGGAGCAGTACTTC. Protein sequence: CASSPGPGAEQYF.

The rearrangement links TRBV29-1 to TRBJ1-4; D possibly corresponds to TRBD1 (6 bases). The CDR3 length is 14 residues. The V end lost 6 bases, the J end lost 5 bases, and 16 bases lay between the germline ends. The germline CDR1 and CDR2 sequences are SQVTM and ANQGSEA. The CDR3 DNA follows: TGCAGCGTGGCGGGAAGGGGGGCCAATGAAAAACTGTTTTTT. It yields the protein CSVAGRGANEKLFF.

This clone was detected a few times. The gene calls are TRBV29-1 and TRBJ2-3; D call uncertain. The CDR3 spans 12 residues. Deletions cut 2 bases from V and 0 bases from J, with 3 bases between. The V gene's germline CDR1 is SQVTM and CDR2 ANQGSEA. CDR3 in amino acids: CSVELSTDTQYF. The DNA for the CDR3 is TGCAGCGTTGAATTGAGCACAGATACGCAGTATTTT.

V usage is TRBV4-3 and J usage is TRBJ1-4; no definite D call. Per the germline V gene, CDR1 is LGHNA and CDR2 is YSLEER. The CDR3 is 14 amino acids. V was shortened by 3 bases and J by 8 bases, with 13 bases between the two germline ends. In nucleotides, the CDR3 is TGCGCCAGCAGCCACCCCACCCCGGGGGAAAAACTGTTTTTT. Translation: CASSHPTPGEKLFF.

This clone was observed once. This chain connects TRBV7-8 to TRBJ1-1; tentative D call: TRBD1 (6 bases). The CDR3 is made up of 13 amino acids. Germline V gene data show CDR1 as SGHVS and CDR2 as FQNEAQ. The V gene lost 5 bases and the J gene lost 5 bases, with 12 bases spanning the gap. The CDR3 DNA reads TGTGCCAGCAGCCCAGGGGCGAGGACTGAAGCTTTCTTT. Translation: CASSPGARTEAFF.

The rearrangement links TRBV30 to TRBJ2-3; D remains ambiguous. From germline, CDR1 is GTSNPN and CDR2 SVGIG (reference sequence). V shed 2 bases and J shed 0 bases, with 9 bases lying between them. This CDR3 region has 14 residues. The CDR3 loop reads CAWSSGRSTDTQYF. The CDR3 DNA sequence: TGTGCCTGGAGTAGTGGGCGCAGCACAGATACGCAGTATTTT.

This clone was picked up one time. CDR3 loop: CASSLVGGGQFF. CDR3 nucleotides: TGTGCCAGCAGCTTAGTAGGGGGAGGGCAGTTCTTC. The chain recombines TRBV7-2 with TRBJ2-1; perhaps D is TRBD1 or TRBD2 (6 bases each). Trimming took 1 base from V and 12 from J, leaving 10 bases between them. Germline loops: CDR1 SGHTA, CDR2 FQGNSA. The CDR3 covers 12 residues.